This TCR beta chain was retrieved from a study of T cells after yellow fever vaccination. TCRdb analysed the 5' RACE reads with MiXCR anew, one entry per CDR3 protein. The sample carries around 47,000 distinct CDR3 sequences, 6.8% recorded once. Findings and caveats of the study: On re-exposure, the response was weaker but peaked faster, at day 5 versus 15. Just a small share of clonotypes turned up in the CD4 compartment as well as the CD8 compartment. At approximately 96% for CD4 and about 87% for CD8, most primary-vaccination clones showed up again after the booster.

The table lists this clonotype with many counts. Trimming stripped 4 bases from V and 7 bases from J, with 8 bases between. The CDR3 runs 10 residues. Per the germline V gene, CDR1 is SQVTM and CDR2 is ANQGSEA. The genes are TRBV29-1 and TRBJ2-7; no definite D call. This specimen consisted of CD8+ T cells not binding an NS4B(214-222) dextramer, sorted from PBMCs, obtained 45 days after the yellow fever booster vaccination. This sequence was found in a man under 40 who received the YFV17D yellow fever vaccine. The CDR3 DNA follows: TGCAGCGTTGCAGGAGATGAGCAGTACTTC. Translating it yields CSVAGDEQYF.